A selection of T cell receptor beta chains follows, all from one sample in a study of blood T cells in healthy people across ages. TCRdb passed the 5' RACE reads through MiXCR, listing each CDR3 protein once. This sample has around 1,800,000 distinct CDR3 sequences; about 39% occur once, and the top ten carry about 21%. Source material: blood. Source of these receptors: a human donor in good health. Each CDR3 is given with its conserved first and last residue. A D gene is named only where the DNA matches it firmly. A clone size is listed for some rows: how often the clone was seen (once, few, many), or a class if it is expanded.

j_gene,v_gene,abundance,d_gene,CDR3nt,CDR3aa
TRBJ1-2,TRBV7-9,NA,NA,TGTGCCTGCGGCCGGGCATGGGTTGGTGATGGCTACACCTTC,CACGRAWVGDGYTF
TRBJ2-7,TRBV13,few,NA,TGTGCCAGCAGTAACCCGGGTTACAGCTCCTACGAGCAGTACTTC,CASSNPGYSSYEQYF
TRBJ1-1,TRBV6-1,NA,NA,TGTGCCAGCAGCGCCCTGCGTGATTTGCCCCAGCCTATGAACACTGAAGCTTTCTTT,CASSALRDLPQPMNTEAFF
TRBJ2-3,TRBV5-6,many,NA,TGTGCCAGCAGCTCGACACTAACAGATACGCAGTATTTT,CASSSTLTDTQYF
TRBJ2-5,TRBV7-2,NA,TRBD2,TGTGCCAGCAGTGAAAGGACTAGTCAAGAGACCCAGTACTTC,CASSERTSQETQYF
TRBJ1-2,TRBV2,NA,NA,TGTGCCAGCAGTGAAGGCCTGGGGAGTGGTGGCTACACCTTC,CASSEGLGSGGYTF
TRBJ2-1,TRBV15,few,NA,TGTGCCACCAGCAGAGGGACAGTGAGGGAGCAGTTCTTC,CATSRGTVREQFF
TRBJ2-4,TRBV13,NA,TRBD1,TGTGCCAGCAGCTCCTCCGGACAGGGAGTTAGAAACATTCAGTACTTC,CASSSSGQGVRNIQYF
TRBJ2-1,TRBV12-3/TRBV12-4,NA,NA,TGTGCCAGCAGTGAGCACGATGAGCAGTTCTTC,CASSEHDEQFF
TRBJ2-6,TRBV20-1,once,NA,TGCAGTGCCCGAAATCCGGGACACAACTCTGGGGCCAACGTCCTGACTTTC,CSARNPGHNSGANVLTF
TRBJ2-7,TRBV20-1,NA,NA,TGCAGTGCTAGACAGGGGGGGAGCTCCTACGAGCAGTACTTC,CSARQGGSSYEQYF
TRBJ2-1,TRBV30,NA,NA,TGTGCCTGGAGTGACCTCCTAGGTGGTGAGCAGTTCTTC,CAWSDLLGGEQFF
TRBJ2-5,TRBV20-1,NA,TRBD1,TGCAGTGCTTTGACAGGGGGCCCGGAGACCCAGTACTTC,CSALTGGPETQYF
TRBJ2-7,TRBV10-3,NA,NA,TGTGTCATCAGTGAACAGGGAGGAGGCTACGAGCAGTACTTC,CVISEQGGGYEQYF
TRBJ1-2,TRBV9,few,NA,TGTGCCAGCAGCGTTGACAGCAGGGGCTACACCTTC,CASSVDSRGYTF
TRBJ2-5,TRBV28,few,NA,TGTGCCAGTCAAGGGGGGGGGCTGGAGACCCAGTACTTC,CASQGGGLETQYF
TRBJ1-4,TRBV7-2,NA,TRBD1,TGTGCCAGCAGCCCACAGGGACAGGGGAATGAAAAACTGTTTTTT,CASSPQGQGNEKLFF
TRBJ1-1,TRBV28,once,NA,TGTGCCAGCAGTCTCCTGAACACCGGGACGGATTTATTAATGAACACTGAAGCTTTCTTT,CASSLLNTGTDLLMNTEAFF
TRBJ2-1,TRBV20-1,few,TRBD1,TGCAGTGCTAGGTCAGGACAGGGGGCTCGAGAGCAGTTCTTC,CSARSGQGAREQFF
TRBJ1-6,TRBV20-1,NA,NA,TGCAGTGCCAAGACACAGGGCGCCTATAATTCACCCCTCCACTTT,CSAKTQGAYNSPLHF
TRBJ2-1,TRBV7-9,NA,NA,TGTGCCAGCAGCCCCAGTTCCGTGCGGGATGGCGAGCAGTTCTTC,CASSPSSVRDGEQFF
TRBJ2-5,TRBV20-1,NA,TRBD1,TGCAGTGCTCCGTCCAGGGGGAGACGAGAGACCCAGTACTTC,CSAPSRGRRETQYF
TRBJ2-1,TRBV5-1,NA,NA,TGCGCCAGCAGAACGGCACCTTCCTACAATGAGCAGTTCTTC,CASRTAPSYNEQFF
TRBJ1-4,TRBV12-3/TRBV12-4,NA,TRBD1,TGTGCCAGCAGAACTCAGGGGGGCACTAATGAAAAACTGTTTTTT,CASRTQGGTNEKLFF
TRBJ2-7,TRBV20-1,NA,TRBD1,TGCAGTGCTAGGGACAGGGGGCAAGCAGGCGAGCAGTACTTC,CSARDRGQAGEQYF
TRBJ1-2,TRBV20-1,NA,NA,TGCAGTGCTAGTAGAAGGTCCAACCTACATGGCTACACCTTC,CSASRRSNLHGYTF
TRBJ2-1,TRBV12-3/TRBV12-4,NA,TRBD2,TGTGCCAGCAGTCCCTCGGGACTAGCGGATTACAATGAGCAGTTCTTC,CASSPSGLADYNEQFF
TRBJ2-3,TRBV9,NA,NA,TGTGCCAGCAGCGTTTTGGCGGACGGGGCCACAGATACGCAGTATTTT,CASSVLADGATDTQYF
TRBJ2-1,TRBV5-6,NA,NA,TGTGCCAGCAGCCCCCTTACGACGGAGCAAGAGACCCAGTTCTTC,CASSPLTTEQETQFF
TRBJ2-6,TRBV11-1,NA,NA,TGTGCCAGCAGCTTCGAGGTGGCTCCCTCTGGGGCCAACGTCCTGACTTTC,CASSFEVAPSGANVLTF
TRBJ2-4,TRBV7-3,once,TRBD2,TGTGCCAGCAGCTTAAGCTCGCTAGCGGGGGAGTTTGTGTCCAAAAGCATTCAGTACTTC,CASSLSSLAGEFVSKSIQYF
TRBJ1-2,TRBV15,NA,NA,TGTGCCACCAGCAGAGATTTAGGTTCAGGGCTAGCTAACTATGGCTACACCTTC,CATSRDLGSGLANYGYTF